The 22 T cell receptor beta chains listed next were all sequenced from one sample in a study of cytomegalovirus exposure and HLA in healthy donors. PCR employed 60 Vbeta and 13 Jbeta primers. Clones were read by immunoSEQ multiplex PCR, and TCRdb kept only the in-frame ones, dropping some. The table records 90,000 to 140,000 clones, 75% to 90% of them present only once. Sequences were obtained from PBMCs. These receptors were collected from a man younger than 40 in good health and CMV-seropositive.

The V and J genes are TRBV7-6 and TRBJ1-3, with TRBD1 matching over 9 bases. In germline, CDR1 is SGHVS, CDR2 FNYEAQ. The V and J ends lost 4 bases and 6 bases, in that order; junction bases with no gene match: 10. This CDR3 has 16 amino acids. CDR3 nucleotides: TGTGCCAGCAGCTGGCCCGGGACAGGGACTGAAAACACCATATATTTT. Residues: CASSWPGTGTENTIYF.

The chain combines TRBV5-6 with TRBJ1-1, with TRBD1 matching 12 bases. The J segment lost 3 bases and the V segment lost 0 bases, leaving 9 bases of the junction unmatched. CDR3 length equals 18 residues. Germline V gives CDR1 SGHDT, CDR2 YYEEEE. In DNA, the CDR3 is TGTGCCAGCAGCTTGGTGGGACAGGGGGCTGGGGTCGACACTGAAGCTTTCTTT. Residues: CASSLVGQGAGVDTEAFF.

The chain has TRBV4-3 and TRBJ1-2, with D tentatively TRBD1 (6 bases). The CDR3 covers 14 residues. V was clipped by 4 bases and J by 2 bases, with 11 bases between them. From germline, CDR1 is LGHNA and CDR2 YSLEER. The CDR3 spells CASSRGGKNYGYTF. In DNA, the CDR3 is TGCGCCAGCAGCCGCGGGGGCAAGAACTATGGCTACACCTTC.

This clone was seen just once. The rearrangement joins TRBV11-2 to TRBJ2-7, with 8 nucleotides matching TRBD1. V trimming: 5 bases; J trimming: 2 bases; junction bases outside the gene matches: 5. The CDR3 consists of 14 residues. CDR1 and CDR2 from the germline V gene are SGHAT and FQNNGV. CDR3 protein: CASSPGQAAYEQYF. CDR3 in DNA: TGTGCCAGCAGCCCGGGACAGGCAGCCTACGAGCAGTACTTC.

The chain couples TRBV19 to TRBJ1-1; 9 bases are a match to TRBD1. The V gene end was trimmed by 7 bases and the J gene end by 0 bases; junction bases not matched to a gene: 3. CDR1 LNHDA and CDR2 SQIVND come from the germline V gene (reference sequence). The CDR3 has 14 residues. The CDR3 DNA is TGTGCCAGTACTAGGGACAGGGTGAACACTGAAGCTTTCTTT. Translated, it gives CASTRDRVNTEAFF.

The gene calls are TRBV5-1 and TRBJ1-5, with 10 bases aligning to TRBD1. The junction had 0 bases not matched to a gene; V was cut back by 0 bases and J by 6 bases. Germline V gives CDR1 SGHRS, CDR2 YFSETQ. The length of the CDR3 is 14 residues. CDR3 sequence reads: CASSLGTGGQPQHF. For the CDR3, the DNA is TGCGCCAGCAGCTTGGGGACAGGGGGTCAGCCCCAGCATTTT.

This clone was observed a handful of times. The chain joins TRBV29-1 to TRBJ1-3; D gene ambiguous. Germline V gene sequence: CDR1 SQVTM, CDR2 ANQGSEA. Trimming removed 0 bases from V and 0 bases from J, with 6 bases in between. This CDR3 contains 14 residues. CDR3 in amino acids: CSVEDRLSGNTIYF. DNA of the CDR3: TGCAGCGTTGAAGACAGGCTCTCTGGAAACACCATATATTTT.

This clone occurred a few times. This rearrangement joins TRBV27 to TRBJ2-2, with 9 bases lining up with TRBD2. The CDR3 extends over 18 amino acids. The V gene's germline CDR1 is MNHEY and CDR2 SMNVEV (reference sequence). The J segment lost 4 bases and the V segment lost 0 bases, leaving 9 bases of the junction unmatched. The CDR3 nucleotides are TGTGCCAGCAGTTTATCAACCTCTAGCGGGGTACCCACCGGGGAGCTGTTTTTT. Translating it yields CASSLSTSSGVPTGELFF.

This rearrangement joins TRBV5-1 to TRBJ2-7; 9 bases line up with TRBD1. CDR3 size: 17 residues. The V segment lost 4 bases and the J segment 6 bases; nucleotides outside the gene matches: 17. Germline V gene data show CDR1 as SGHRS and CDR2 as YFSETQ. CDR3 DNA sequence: TGCGCCAGCAGCCTTGAGGTTCCCGGGACAGGGTCGATCGAGCAGTACTTC. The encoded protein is CASSLEVPGTGSIEQYF.

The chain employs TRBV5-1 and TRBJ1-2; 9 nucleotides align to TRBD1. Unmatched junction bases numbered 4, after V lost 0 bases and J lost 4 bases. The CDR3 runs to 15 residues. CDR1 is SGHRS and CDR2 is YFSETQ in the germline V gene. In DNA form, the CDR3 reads TGCGCCAGCAGCTTGGGGGGACAGGGACCCTATGGCTACACCTTC. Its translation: CASSLGGQGPYGYTF.

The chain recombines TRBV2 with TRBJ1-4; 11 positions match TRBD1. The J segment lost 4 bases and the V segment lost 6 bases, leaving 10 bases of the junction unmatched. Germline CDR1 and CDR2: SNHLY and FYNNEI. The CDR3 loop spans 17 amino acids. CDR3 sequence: CASSDGTGGNYNEKLFF. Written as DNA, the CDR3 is TGTGCCAGCAGCGATGGGACAGGGGGTAACTATAATGAAAAACTGTTTTTT.

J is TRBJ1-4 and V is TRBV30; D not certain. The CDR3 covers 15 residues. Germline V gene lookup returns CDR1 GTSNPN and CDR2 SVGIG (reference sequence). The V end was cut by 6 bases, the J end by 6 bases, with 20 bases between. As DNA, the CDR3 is TGTGCCTGTCCTATGTACGGGGTCGGGGATGAAAAACTGTTTTTT. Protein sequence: CACPMYGVGDEKLFF.

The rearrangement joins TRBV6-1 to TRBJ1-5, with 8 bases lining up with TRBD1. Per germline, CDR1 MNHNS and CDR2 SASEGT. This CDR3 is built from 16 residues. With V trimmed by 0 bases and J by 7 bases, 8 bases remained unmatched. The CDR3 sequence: CASSEARTGKGQPQHF. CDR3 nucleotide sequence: TGTGCCAGCAGTGAAGCCAGGACAGGGAAGGGCCAGCCCCAGCATTTT.

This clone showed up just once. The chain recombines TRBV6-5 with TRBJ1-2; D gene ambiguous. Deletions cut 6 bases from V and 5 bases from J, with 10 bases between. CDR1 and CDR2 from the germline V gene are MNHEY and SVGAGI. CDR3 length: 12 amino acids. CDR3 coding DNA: TGTGCCAGCAGAAACACAGTTTATGGCTACACCTTC. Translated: CASRNTVYGYTF.

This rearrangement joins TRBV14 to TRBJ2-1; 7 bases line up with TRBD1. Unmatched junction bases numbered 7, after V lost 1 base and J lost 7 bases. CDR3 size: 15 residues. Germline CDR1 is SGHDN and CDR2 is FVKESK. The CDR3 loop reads CASSQAGTVRNEQFF. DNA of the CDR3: TGTGCCAGCAGCCAAGCCGGGACAGTTCGAAATGAGCAGTTCTTC.

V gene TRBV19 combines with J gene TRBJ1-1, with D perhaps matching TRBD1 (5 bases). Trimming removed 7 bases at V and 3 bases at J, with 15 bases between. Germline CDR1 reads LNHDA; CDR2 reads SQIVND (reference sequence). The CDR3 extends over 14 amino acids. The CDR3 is CASKARATDTEAFF. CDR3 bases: TGTGCCAGTAAAGCCAGGGCAACGGACACTGAAGCTTTCTTT.

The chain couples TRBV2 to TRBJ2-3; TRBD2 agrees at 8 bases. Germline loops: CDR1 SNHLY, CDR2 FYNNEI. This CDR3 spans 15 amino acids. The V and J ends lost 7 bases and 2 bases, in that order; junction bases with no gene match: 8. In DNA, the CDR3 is TGTGCCAGCAAAGAGCTAGCGGGTCCCACAGATACGCAGTATTTT. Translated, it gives CASKELAGPTDTQYF.

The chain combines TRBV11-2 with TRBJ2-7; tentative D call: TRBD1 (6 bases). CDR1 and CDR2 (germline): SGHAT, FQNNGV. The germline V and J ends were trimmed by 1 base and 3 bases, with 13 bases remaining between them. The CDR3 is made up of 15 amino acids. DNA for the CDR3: TGTGCCAGCAGCTTAGGCTCGAGGGGGATCTACGAGCAGTACTTC. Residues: CASSLGSRGIYEQYF.

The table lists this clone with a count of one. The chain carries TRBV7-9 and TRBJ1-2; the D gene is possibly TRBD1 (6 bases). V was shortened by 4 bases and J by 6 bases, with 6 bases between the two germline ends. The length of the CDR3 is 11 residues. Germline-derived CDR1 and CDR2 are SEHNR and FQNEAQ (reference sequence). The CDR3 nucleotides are TGTGCCAGCAGCTCAGGGGATGGCTACACCTTC. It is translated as CASSSGDGYTF.

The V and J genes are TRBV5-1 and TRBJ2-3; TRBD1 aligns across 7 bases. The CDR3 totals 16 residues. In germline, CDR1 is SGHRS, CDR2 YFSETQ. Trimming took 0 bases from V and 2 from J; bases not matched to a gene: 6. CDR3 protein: CASSLGNTGATDTQYF. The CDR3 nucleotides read TGCGCCAGCAGCTTGGGAAACACAGGGGCCACAGATACGCAGTATTTT. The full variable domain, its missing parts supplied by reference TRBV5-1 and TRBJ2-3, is KAGVTQTPRYLIKTRGQQVTLSCSPISGHRSVSWYQQTPGQGLQFLFEYFSETQRNKGNFPGRFSGRQFSNSRSEMNVSTLELGDSALYLCASSLGNTGATDTQYFGPGTRLTVL.

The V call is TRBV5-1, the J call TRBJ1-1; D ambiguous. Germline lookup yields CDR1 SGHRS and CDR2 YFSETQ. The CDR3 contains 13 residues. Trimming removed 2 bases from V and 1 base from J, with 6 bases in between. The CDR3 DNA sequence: TGCGCCAGCAGCTTTAGAGGGAACACTGAAGCTTTCTTT. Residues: CASSFRGNTEAFF.

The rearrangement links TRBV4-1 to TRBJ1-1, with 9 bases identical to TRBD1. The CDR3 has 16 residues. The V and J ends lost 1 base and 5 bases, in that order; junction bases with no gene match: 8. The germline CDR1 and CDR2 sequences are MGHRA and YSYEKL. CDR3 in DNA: TGCGCCAGCAGCCAAGGACCCACAGGGGGCGGAACTGAAGCTTTCTTT. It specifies CASSQGPTGGGTEAFF.